A single TCR beta chain is shown here with its context. Its antigen remains unknown. This entry belongs to a study of cytomegalovirus exposure and HLA in healthy donors. Notes on the study in general: Some segments of the V type, notably TRBV6-2 and TRBV6-3, were excluded as indistinguishable.

Per germline, CDR1 KGHSH and CDR2 LQKENI. The CDR3 consists of 13 residues. With 3 bases removed from V and 8 bases from J, the gap between germline ends came to 11 bases. PCR involved 60 Vbeta and 13 Jbeta primers. Libraries were prepared by immunoSEQ multiplex PCR; TCRdb keeps only in-frame clonotypes and omits some of them. Of 150,000 to 200,000 clones listed, approximately 85% were seen once; the top ten hold about 9.3%. The chain recombines TRBV18 with TRBJ2-1; tentatively, D is TRBD2 (6 bases). Sequenced sample: PBMCs. The clonotype originates from a man between 18 and 29 years old in good health and CMV-seropositive. The CDR3 nucleotides are TGTGCCAGCTCACCGGGGGGTAGGGATGAGCAGTTCTTC. Its protein is CASSPGGRDEQFF.